This T cell receptor (beta chain) was sequenced for a study of graft-versus-host responses after intestinal transplantation. Responders (200,000, CFSE-labeled) were co-plated with 200,000 irradiated, violet-dye-labeled stimulators. V shed 2 bases and J 4 bases; nucleotides not matched to a gene: 6. Germline V gives CDR1 SEHNR, CDR2 FQNEAQ (reference sequence). The CDR3 has 17 residues. Here immunoSEQ multiplex PCR was the method, and the copy in TCRdb shows in-frame clones only, minus some. The data hold about 6,400 clones, with about 20% observed a single time. Study-level findings and limits: Maximum circulating GvH clone levels tracked with early post-transplant HvG decreases. Elevated graft-versus-host to host-versus-graft clonal ratios in allografts were recorded for patients with graft-donor T cell macrochimerism. Detected in recipient marrow were GvH clones, some of which were first observed in ileum or blood.

The chain links TRBV7-9 to TRBJ2-3; 13 bases fit TRBD2. The receptor was derived from a human patient who was an organ donor for intestinal transplantation. This specimen was alloreactive CD4+ T cells from a mixed lymphocyte reaction culture, taken before transplantation. Subset denoted: CFSE-low proliferating T cells sorted from roughly six-day pre-transplant mixed lymphocyte reaction (GvH or HvG direction). The CDR3 reads CASSLSGTSGVPDTQYF. CDR3 nucleotide sequence: TGTGCCAGCAGCTTATCCGGGACTAGCGGGGTCCCAGATACGCAGTATTTT. Combining the CDR3 with reference TRBV7-9 and TRBJ2-3 gives the whole variable domain DTGVSQNPRHKITKRGQNVTFRCDPISEHNRLYWYRQTLGQGPEFLTYFQNEAQLEKSRLLSDRFSAERPKGSFSTLEIQRTEQGDSAMYLCASSLSGTSGVPDTQYFGPGTRLTVL.